This T cell receptor beta chain was identified during a study of OX40 agonist ivuxolimab in advanced cancers. Across the study: The mean age was roughly 60 years, ranging from about 23 to 85, with under 90% of participants male. Points from the study as a whole: CD8+ T cells were the subset that, on average, had more expanded clones than CD4+. What antigens the expanded peripheral T cells recognized was never established. Normalized T-cell clonal expansion was also low in a subset of nonresponders.

In the case of this clone: What it binds is not known.

Method: immunoSEQ multiplex PCR; TCRdb's copy keeps in-frame clones and lacks some. The sample yields tens of thousands of clones, approximately 81% seen once. The TCR sequence derives from an adult with an advanced solid tumor such as melanoma, head and neck, liver or kidney cancer. The specimen comprised CD4+ or CD8+ T cells sorted from blood, sampled in a trial of the OX40 agonist ivuxolimab.

CDR3 in DNA: TGTGCCTGGAGCCGTCCACCTCAAGAGACCCAGTACTTC. Translating it yields CAWSRPPQETQYF. The chain recombines TRBV30 with TRBJ2-5; D call uncertain. This CDR3 spans 13 amino acids. V gave up 3 bases and J gave up 2 bases, with 10 bases separating them. Germline assignment: CDR1 GTSNPN and CDR2 SVGIG (reference sequence).